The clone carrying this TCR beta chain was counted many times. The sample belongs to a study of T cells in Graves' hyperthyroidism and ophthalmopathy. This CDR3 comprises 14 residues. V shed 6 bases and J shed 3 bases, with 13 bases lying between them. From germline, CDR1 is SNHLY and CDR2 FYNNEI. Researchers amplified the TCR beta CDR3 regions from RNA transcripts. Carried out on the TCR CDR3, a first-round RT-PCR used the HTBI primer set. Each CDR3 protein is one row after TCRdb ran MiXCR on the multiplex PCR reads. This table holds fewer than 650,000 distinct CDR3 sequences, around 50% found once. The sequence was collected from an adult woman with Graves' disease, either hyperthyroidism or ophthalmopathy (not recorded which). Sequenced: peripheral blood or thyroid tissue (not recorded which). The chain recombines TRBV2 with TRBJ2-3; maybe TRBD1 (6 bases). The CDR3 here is CASRSLQGTDTQYF. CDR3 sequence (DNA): TGTGCCAGCAGATCGCTACAGGGTACAGATACGCAGTATTTT.